The 30 T cell receptor beta chains given below trace back to one sample, sequenced in a study of T-cell memory formation after mild COVID-19. Via MiXCR, TCRdb re-called the 5' RACE reads, giving one row per CDR3 protein. The repertoire holds approximately 260,000 distinct CDR3 sequences, 16% seen once, with 3% to 4.5% in the top ten. Sequencing input: PBMCs or a T cell subset sorted from them (not recorded which). All receptors come from a man between 18 and 29 years old who had mild COVID-19 (a few samples of this study predate the infection). Cell type and time point are not known.

The rearrangement links TRBV9 to TRBJ2-1, with 8 positions matching TRBD1. Germline V gives CDR1 SGDLS, CDR2 YYNGEE. V dropped 3 bases and J dropped 6; count of bases not matched to a gene: 11. The CDR3 runs to 16 residues. The CDR3 sequence is CASSEYRGSVGNEQFF. The CDR3, as DNA: TGTGCCAGCAGCGAGTACAGGGGGTCCGTTGGCAATGAGCAGTTCTTC.

There are a few counts of this clonotype. The chain couples TRBV2 to TRBJ1-3, with a tentative D call TRBD1 (6 bases). V gave up 8 bases and J gave up 7 bases, with 21 bases separating them. There are 15 residues in the CDR3. CDR1 and CDR2 from the germline V gene are SNHLY and FYNNEI. CDR3 amino acids: CASRRGQSDGNTIYF. The CDR3 nucleotides are TGTGCCAGCCGTCGGGGACAATCTGATGGGAACACCATATATTTT.

The chain couples TRBV5-1 to TRBJ2-1, with no clear D. The CDR3 consists of 13 residues. Germline V gene data show CDR1 as SGHRS and CDR2 as YFSETQ. Trimming stripped 3 bases from V and 3 bases from J, with 7 bases between. The DNA of the CDR3 is TGCGCCAGCAGCTCGCCAAGCTACAATGAGCAGTTCTTC. It yields the protein CASSSPSYNEQFF.

V is TRBV6-5 and J is TRBJ1-5, with D perhaps matching TRBD1 (6 bases). The V gene's germline CDR1 is MNHEY and CDR2 SVGAGI. CDR3 length equals 13 residues. Trimming took off 2 bases at V and 4 bases at J, with 6 bases between the two ends. The CDR3 sequence is CASSYDRNQPQHF. DNA for the CDR3: TGTGCCAGCAGTTACGACAGGAATCAGCCCCAGCATTTT.

This rearrangement joins TRBV18 to TRBJ2-5; no clear D gene. The CDR3 has 13 amino acids. The germline V gene has CDR1 KGHSH and CDR2 LQKENI. V was shortened by 3 bases and J by 5 bases, with 10 bases between the two germline ends. The CDR3 bases are TGTGCCAGCTCACCGCAAGCTGGGGAGACCCAGTACTTC. Amino acid sequence: CASSPQAGETQYF.

This clonotype was counted a few times. The J gene is TRBJ2-2, the V gene TRBV9; D not certain. This CDR3 spans 17 amino acids. V was clipped by 4 bases and J by 1 base, with 17 bases between them. Germline V gene data show CDR1 as SGDLS and CDR2 as YYNGEE. CDR3 protein: CASSPRRFRQNTGELFF. In DNA form, the CDR3 reads TGTGCCAGCAGCCCACGAAGGTTCCGGCAGAACACCGGGGAGCTGTTTTTT.

The genes are TRBV5-1 and TRBJ2-7; D may be TRBD1 (5 bases). The CDR3 sequence is 15 residues long. CDR1 is SGHRS and CDR2 is YFSETQ in the germline V gene. V lost 4 bases, J lost 0 bases, and 14 bases lay in between. The chain's CDR3 is CASSAYRLHSYEQYV. Written as DNA, the CDR3 is TGCGCCAGCAGCGCCTACAGGTTGCACTCCTACGAGCAGTACGTC.

In DNA, the CDR3 is TGTGCCAGCAGCGCAGACCCGGACTATGGCTACACCTTC. It encodes CASSADPDYGYTF. This chain links TRBV9 with TRBJ1-2; D uncertain. The V gene's germline CDR1 is SGDLS and CDR2 YYNGEE. The CDR3 extends over 13 amino acids. V was trimmed by 3 bases and J by 3 bases, leaving 9 bases between them.

This clonotype showed up just a few times. The chain links TRBV12-5 to TRBJ2-5; no reliable D call. Trimming pared 11 bases from V and 4 bases from J, leaving 23 bases between. The CDR3 totals 15 residues. Germline CDR1 and CDR2: LGHNT and FRNRAP. CDR3 DNA: TGTGCTCCTCTCAGGCGGATCCCCTCCGCAGAGACCCAGTACTTC. Amino acids: CAPLRRIPSAETQYF. The full variable domain, in which reference TRBV12-5 and TRBJ2-5 provide the parts outside the CDR3, is DARVTQTPRHKVTEMGQEVTMRCQPILGHNTVFWYRQTMMQGLELLAYFRNRAPLDDSGMPKDRFSAEMPDATLATLKIQPSEPRDSAVYFCAPLRRIPSAETQYFGPGTRLLVL.

This clonotype was counted at least ten times. V is TRBV10-3 and J is TRBJ2-7, with D tentatively TRBD1 (6 bases). Trimming removed 4 bases at V and 6 bases at J, with 13 bases between. CDR3 size: 13 residues. Germline V lookup: CDR1 ENHRY, CDR2 SYGVKD. In nucleotides, the CDR3 is TGTGCCATCAGTGGGGCAGGGGTGGGCGAGCAGTACTTC. Translation gives CAISGAGVGEQYF.

In its sample, this clonotype was seen a few times. The rearrangement links TRBV4-3 to TRBJ1-4; a weak D match, TRBD1 (5 bases). Deletions cut 3 bases from V and 8 bases from J, with 16 bases between. This CDR3 region has 15 residues. CDR1 is LGHNA, CDR2 YSLEER, per germline. The CDR3 nucleotides read TGCGCCAGCAGCCAGGCGCGGGACCCTCGGGAAAAACTGTTTTTT. Protein sequence: CASSQARDPREKLFF.

In its sample, this clonotype was seen many times. The chain has TRBV12-3 or TRBV12-4 and TRBJ1-6; D is uncertain. CDR3 length: 12 amino acids. V lost 3 bases and J 8 bases, leaving 5 bases between the germline ends. The CDR3 is CASSFIHSPLHF. The CDR3, as DNA: TGTGCCAGCAGTTTTATCCATTCACCCCTCCACTTT.

The chain recombines TRBV7-2 with TRBJ2-5, with a possible D match to TRBD2 (5 bases). Per the germline V gene, CDR1 is SGHTA and CDR2 is FQGNSA. The V end was cut by 4 bases, the J end by 4 bases, with 13 bases between. This CDR3 is built from 14 residues. Here the CDR3 DNA reads TGTGCCAGCAGCTCTCCCTCCGAGGGAGAGACCCAGTACTTC. Encoded protein: CASSSPSEGETQYF.

This clonotype was picked up a small number of times. The chain is built from TRBV4-2 and TRBJ2-4; D uncertain. CDR1 and CDR2 (germline): LGHNA, YNFKEQ. Deletions cut 1 base from V and 1 base from J, with 11 bases between. CDR3 length equals 16 residues. The CDR3 spells CASSQGDQPAKNIQYF. Written as DNA, the CDR3 is TGTGCCAGCAGCCAAGGAGACCAGCCGGCCAAAAACATTCAGTACTTC.

The chain couples TRBV20-1 to TRBJ1-5, with D possibly matching TRBD1 (5 bases). Trimming removed 6 bases from V and 3 bases from J, with 15 bases in between. This CDR3 region has 14 residues. Per germline, CDR1 DFQATT and CDR2 SNEGSKA (reference sequence). CDR3: CSAGGWGSNQPQHF. Written as DNA, the CDR3 is TGCAGTGCAGGAGGGTGGGGCTCCAATCAGCCCCAGCATTTT.

This clonotype was found a few times. The rearrangement links TRBV6-6 to TRBJ2-5, with D perhaps matching TRBD1 (6 bases). CDR1 is MNHNY and CDR2 is SVGAGI in the germline V gene (reference sequence). The CDR3 length is 13 residues. The germline V and J ends were trimmed by 6 bases and 4 bases, with 12 bases remaining between them. The CDR3 is CASRMGDIETQYF. CDR3 bases: TGTGCCAGCAGGATGGGGGACATAGAGACCCAGTACTTC.

The chain has TRBV27 and TRBJ1-1; D uncertain. Trimming pared 5 bases from V and 13 bases from J, leaving 11 bases between. This CDR3 spans 10 amino acids. Germline values: CDR1 MNHEY, CDR2 SMNVEV (reference sequence). CDR3 DNA sequence: TGTGCCAGCAGTCCTGTATTGCATTTCTTT. It translates to CASSPVLHFF.

This clonotype showed up many times. V and J are TRBV7-2 and TRBJ2-4; 9 nucleotides match TRBD1. Germline V lookup: CDR1 SGHTA, CDR2 FQGNSA. The CDR3 has 15 residues. Trimming at V came to 5 bases and at J to 6 bases, leaving 8 bases not matched to a gene. DNA for the CDR3: TGTGCCAGCAGCAACCCGACAGGGGGATTAAACATTCAGTACTTC. Its translation: CASSNPTGGLNIQYF.

The chain is built from TRBV7-8 and TRBJ1-3; perhaps TRBD1 as D (6 bases). CDR1 SGHVS and CDR2 FQNEAQ come from the germline V gene. V shed 0 bases and J shed 2 bases, with 8 bases lying between them. The CDR3 runs 15 residues. This CDR3 is CASSLAGGTGNTIYF. In DNA, the CDR3 is TGTGCCAGCAGCTTAGCAGGGGGAACTGGAAACACCATATATTTT.

V is TRBV7-9 and J is TRBJ1-1, with D unresolved. V dropped 1 base and J dropped 2 bases, with 8 bases sitting between them. CDR1 SEHNR and CDR2 FQNEAQ come from the germline V gene (reference sequence). This CDR3 comprises 14 residues. The CDR3 loop is CASSLEGGNTEAFF. The CDR3 DNA sequence: TGTGCCAGCAGCTTAGAGGGAGGCAACACTGAAGCTTTCTTT.

This clonotype showed up just a few times. The V gene is TRBV24-1, the J gene TRBJ2-2; weak D call: TRBD2 (7 bases). Trimming took off 9 bases at V and 5 bases at J, with 18 bases between the two ends. The CDR3 covers 15 residues. Germline V gene lookup returns CDR1 KGHDR and CDR2 SFDVKD. The DNA for the CDR3 is TGTGCCACCCGCAAAGCGGGACATGGTACCGGGGAGCTGTTTTTT. Translated, it gives CATRKAGHGTGELFF.

The chain joins TRBV4-1 to TRBJ2-2, with TRBD2 as a possible D gene (5 bases). The V end lost 2 bases, the J end lost 1 base, and 23 bases lay between the germline ends. Germline-derived CDR1 and CDR2 are MGHRA and YSYEKL. The CDR3 length is 20 residues. The CDR3 protein is CASSQSGFILGVGNTGELFF. In DNA form, the CDR3 reads TGCGCCAGCAGCCAATCCGGGTTTATACTGGGAGTTGGGAACACCGGGGAGCTGTTTTTT.

This clonotype occurred a few times. The chain links TRBV27 to TRBJ1-5, with 10 bases matching TRBD1. Unmatched junction bases numbered 2, after V lost 1 base and J lost 2 bases. The CDR3 runs to 16 residues. Per germline, CDR1 MNHEY and CDR2 SMNVEV (reference sequence). The CDR3 nucleotides are TGTGCCAGCAGTTTATTAGGGACAGGGGGCAATCAGCCCCAGCATTTT. Protein product: CASSLLGTGGNQPQHF.

This sequence joins TRBV6-5 and TRBJ2-5; D remains unclear. The CDR3 has 16 amino acids. V dropped 0 bases and J dropped 5 bases, with 16 bases sitting between them. The V gene's germline CDR1 is MNHEY and CDR2 SVGAGI. CDR3 region: CASSYSATARTETQYF. The CDR3 DNA follows: TGTGCCAGCAGTTACTCGGCAACAGCTCGGACCGAGACCCAGTACTTC.

The chain couples TRBV2 to TRBJ2-7; a weak D match, TRBD2 (5 bases). The V end lost 7 bases, the J end lost 2 bases, and 6 bases lay between the germline ends. The CDR3 is 11 amino acids. Germline V lookup: CDR1 SNHLY, CDR2 FYNNEI. CDR3 region: CASKEAYEQYV. The CDR3 nucleotides read TGTGCCAGCAAGGAGGCCTACGAGCAGTACGTC.

The V call is TRBV15, the J call TRBJ2-7; 7 bases align to TRBD1. Trimming cost V 3 bases and J 2 bases; bases outside gene matches: 4. The germline CDR1 and CDR2 sequences are LNHNV and YYDKDF (reference sequence). The CDR3 loop spans 14 amino acids. The CDR3 nucleotides are TGTGCCACCAGCAGGACAGGGATTACCTACGAGCAGTACTTC. It translates to CATSRTGITYEQYF.

The rearrangement joins TRBV7-2 to TRBJ1-5; D gene ambiguous. The CDR3 consists of 13 residues. The V gene's germline CDR1 is SGHTA and CDR2 FQGNSA. Trimming removed 4 bases from V and 5 bases from J, with 9 bases in between. The CDR3 bases are TGTGCCAGCAGCTATTCTTACGATCAGCCCCAGCATTTT. This translates into CASSYSYDQPQHF.

This chain uses TRBV3-1 with TRBJ2-3; weak D call: TRBD2 (6 bases). The CDR3 runs 13 residues. Germline V gives CDR1 LGHDT, CDR2 YNNKEL (reference sequence). The V end was cut by 3 bases, the J end by 14 bases, with 18 bases between. The CDR3: CASSQGGPGERYF. The CDR3 coding sequence is TGTGCCAGCAGCCAGGGGGGTCCGGGGGAACGGTATTTT.

This clonotype was detected many times. This chain links TRBV5-1 with TRBJ1-6; no clear D gene. The V end lost 5 bases, the J end lost 7 bases, and 10 bases lay between the germline ends. The CDR3 extends over 13 amino acids. Per the germline V gene, CDR1 is SGHRS and CDR2 is YFSETQ. CDR3 sequence reads: CASSQKRNSPLHF. The CDR3 nucleotides are TGCGCCAGCAGTCAAAAGCGGAATTCACCCCTCCACTTT.

This clonotype was counted only a few times. The V gene is TRBV20-1, the J gene TRBJ2-6; no reliable D call. The ends were cut back, 2 bases at V and 13 bases at J, with 9 bases in the middle. Looked up from germline, CDR1 is DFQATT and CDR2 is SNEGSKA (reference sequence). The CDR3 is 11 amino acids. The CDR3 DNA reads TGCAGTGCTAGATCGGCAGGAGTCCTGACTTTC. Residues: CSARSAGVLTF.